This entry is about one T cell receptor (beta chain). This CDR3 contains 14 residues. Germline V gene lookup returns CDR1 KGHSH and CDR2 LQKENI. V lost 2 bases, J lost 0 bases, and 7 bases lay in between. These data come from a study of cytomegalovirus exposure and HLA in healthy donors. Sequencing was performed with immunoSEQ multiplex PCR; in TCRdb, only in-frame clones are kept and a portion is missing. The sample comprises about 400,000 clones, 80% to 90% of which are singletons, and approximately 0.8% rests with the top ten. J is TRBJ1-2 and V is TRBV18; D remains unclear. What was sequenced was PBMCs. This clonotype was obtained from a woman in her late teens or twenties in good health and CMV-seronegative. CDR3 sequence (DNA): TGTGCCAGCTCACCAGGGCCCACTAACTATGGCTACACCTTC. Its translation: CASSPGPTNYGYTF.